These 25 T cell receptor beta chains were sequenced from one sample in a study of STAT3 mutations in large granular lymphocyte leukemia. Overall study results and limits: In T-cell large granular lymphocyte leukemia, about half of patients showed multiple immunodominant subclonotypes.

Sequencing was performed with immunoSEQ multiplex PCR; in TCRdb, only in-frame clones are kept and a portion is missing. The table includes over 30,000 clones, about 88% detected once. These receptors have no identified antigens. Sequenced input: PBMCs. The receptors here all came from a human donor with T large granular lymphocyte leukemia. Some clones in this sample may be carry-over from other donors' samples.

The J gene is TRBJ1-6, the V gene TRBV9; 10 bases agree with TRBD1. V lost 4 bases and J lost 6; bases outside the gene matches: 1. From germline, CDR1 is SGDLS and CDR2 YYNGEE. The CDR3 loop spans 14 amino acids. CDR3 nucleotides: TGTGCCAGCAGCCGGACAGGGGGTAATTCACCCCTCCACTTT. It codes for CASSRTGGNSPLHF.

The genes are TRBV4-3 and TRBJ2-2; 7 nucleotides match TRBD1. Germline CDR1 reads LGHNA; CDR2 reads YSLEER. Losses at the gene ends were 1 base for V and 1 base for J; bases not matched to a gene: 3. The CDR3 spans 16 residues. The CDR3, as DNA: TGCGCCAGCAGCCAAGTTTGGACAGGGAACACCGGGGAGCTGTTTTTT. It yields the protein CASSQVWTGNTGELFF.

The J gene is TRBJ1-2, the V gene TRBV5-1; TRBD1 aligns across 7 bases. The CDR3 runs 15 residues. J lost 0 bases, V lost 5 bases, and 7 bases had no gene match. Germline V gene data show CDR1 as SGHRS and CDR2 as YFSETQ. CDR3 protein: CASSREGAANYGYTF. The CDR3 coding sequence is TGCGCCAGCAGTCGAGAGGGGGCGGCTAACTATGGCTACACCTTC.

This clone came up once. The V call is TRBV23-1, the J call TRBJ2-1; D is tentatively TRBD1 or TRBD2 (5 bases each). TRBV23-1 qualifies as an ORF whose function is uncertain. Trimming took 7 bases from V and 8 from J, leaving 21 bases between them. The CDR3 consists of 15 residues. CDR3 DNA sequence: TGCGCCAGCACCCCTCCGGGACCTATCGAAGATGAGCAGTTCTTC. Residues: CASTPPGPIEDEQFF.

The chain recombines TRBV9 with TRBJ1-6, with 7 bases lining up with TRBD1. CDR3 length equals 14 residues. Germline V gives CDR1 SGDLS, CDR2 YYNGEE. The V and J ends lost 4 bases and 9 bases, in that order; junction bases with no gene match: 7. CDR3 loop: CASSPPGTVSPLHF. The CDR3 DNA reads as TGTGCCAGCAGCCCTCCGGGGACAGTTTCACCCCTCCACTTT.

This chain links TRBV5-1 with TRBJ2-1; no reliable D call. Trimming removed 1 base at V and 6 bases at J, with 8 bases between. The CDR3 extends over 13 amino acids. CDR1 and CDR2 (germline): SGHRS, YFSETQ. The CDR3 sequence is CASSLRPANEQFF. In nucleotides, the CDR3 is TGCGCCAGCAGCTTGAGGCCAGCCAATGAGCAGTTCTTC.

The chain couples TRBV29-1 to TRBJ1-1; 9 nucleotides align to TRBD1. The CDR3 totals 13 residues. V trimming: 6 bases; J trimming: 5 bases; junction bases outside the gene matches: 7. The V gene's germline CDR1 is SQVTM and CDR2 ANQGSEA. CDR3 nucleotide sequence: TGCAGCGTAGATGGGACAGGGCCAACTGAAGCTTTCTTT. Translated: CSVDGTGPTEAFF. Full variable domain (rest looked up from reference TRBV29-1 and TRBJ1-1): SAVISQKPSRDICQRGTSLTIQCQVDSQVTMMFWYRQQPGQSLTLIATANQGSEATYESGFVIDKFPISRPNLTFSTLTVSNMSPEDSSIYLCSVDGTGPTEAFFGQGTRLTVV.

V and J are TRBV5-1 and TRBJ2-2; perhaps TRBD1 as D (5 bases). Looked up from germline, CDR1 is SGHRS and CDR2 is YFSETQ. V was clipped by 4 bases and J by 4 bases, with 14 bases between them. This CDR3 is 15 amino acids long. CDR3 region: CASSGAGHFTGELFF. In DNA, the CDR3 is TGCGCCAGCAGCGGGGCAGGACACTTCACCGGGGAGCTGTTTTTT.

The chain carries TRBV7-2 and TRBJ2-5; D not resolved. Germline V gene lookup returns CDR1 SGHTA and CDR2 FQGNSA. V shed 4 bases and J shed 7 bases, with 16 bases lying between them. This CDR3 has 14 residues. CDR3 region: CASSSPRVPTTQYF. The CDR3 nucleotides are TGTGCCAGCAGCTCGCCTAGGGTCCCAACGACCCAGTACTTC.

The chain employs TRBV4-2 and TRBJ2-7; TRBD2 aligns across 8 bases. The CDR3 consists of 15 residues. Germline V gives CDR1 LGHNA, CDR2 YNFKEQ. V lost 9 bases, J lost 6 bases, and 16 bases stayed unmatched. The CDR3 sequence is CASRPSRGVASEQYF. The CDR3 DNA follows: TGTGCCAGTCGGCCTTCGCGGGGGGTAGCTTCCGAGCAGTACTTC.

The chain has TRBV9 and TRBJ1-1; a weak D match, TRBD1 (6 bases). V shed 3 bases and J shed 2 bases, with 14 bases lying between them. Germline values: CDR1 SGDLS, CDR2 YYNGEE. The CDR3 consists of 15 residues. CDR3 sequence (DNA): TGTGCCAGCAGCGCTACAGGGACTACTAACACTGAAGCTTTCTTT. Its protein product is CASSATGTTNTEAFF.

This clone was counted only a few times. The CDR3 here is CASSRLLNTEAFF. CDR3 nucleotides: TGTGCCAGCAGTCGATTGTTGAACACTGAAGCTTTCTTT. The V gene is TRBV7-8, the J gene TRBJ1-1; D remains ambiguous. The CDR3 totals 13 residues. Germline assignment: CDR1 SGHVS and CDR2 FQNEAQ. Trimming shortened V by 6 bases and J by 0 bases, and 8 bases separated the two germline ends.

V is TRBV15 and J is TRBJ2-7; D unresolved. V was shortened by 0 bases and J by 2 bases, with 8 bases between the two germline ends. Germline V gene data show CDR1 as LNHNV and CDR2 as YYDKDF (reference sequence). The CDR3 is 14 residues long. CDR3 region: CATSRDLVTYEQYF. For the CDR3, the DNA is TGTGCCACCAGCAGAGATCTGGTCACCTACGAGCAGTACTTC.

V and J are TRBV5-6 and TRBJ1-1, with D unclear. The CDR3 consists of 14 residues. The ends were cut back, 0 bases at V and 1 base at J, with 7 bases in the middle. Germline CDR1 and CDR2: SGHDT and YYEEEE. The CDR3 nucleotides are TGTGCCAGCAGCTTGGTACAGCGGAACACTGAAGCTTTCTTT. Its protein is CASSLVQRNTEAFF.

The chain carries TRBV5-1 and TRBJ1-4; the D is unclear. Trimming cost V 4 bases and J 10 bases, with 20 bases left between them. Germline V CDR1 and CDR2: SGHRS, YFSETQ. The CDR3 contains 15 residues. The DNA of the CDR3 is TGCGCCAGCAGCATAGGCCGAACATCGGACGGAAAACTGTTTTTT. It encodes CASSIGRTSDGKLFF.

The sample holds one count of this clone. The chain combines TRBV7-9 with TRBJ1-2; 10 bases are a match to TRBD1. The CDR3 totals 14 residues. Per germline, CDR1 SEHNR and CDR2 FQNEAQ (reference sequence). The J segment lost 8 bases and the V segment lost 6 bases, leaving 9 bases of the junction unmatched. CDR3 sequence: CASRPDRGLIGYTF. In DNA, the CDR3 is TGTGCCAGCAGACCCGACAGGGGGCTAATCGGCTACACCTTC.

The chain is built from TRBV5-4 and TRBJ2-5; the D is unclear. This CDR3 has 13 amino acids. Trimming stripped 9 bases from V and 1 base from J, with 13 bases between. CDR1 and CDR2 (germline): SGHNT, YYREEE (reference sequence). The CDR3 region has the DNA TGTGCCACGGGTCGAAAGGGCCAAGAGACCCAGTACTTC. It specifies CATGRKGQETQYF.

V is TRBV5-1 and J is TRBJ1-4; D might be TRBD1 (6 bases). This CDR3 comprises 19 residues. The germline V and J ends were trimmed by 4 bases and 4 bases, with 26 bases remaining between them. Germline V gene lookup returns CDR1 SGHRS and CDR2 YFSETQ. CDR3 coding DNA: TGCGCCAGCAGCCCGAACAGGGAAAGGGGTATCAGTTATAATGAAAAACTGTTTTTT. It translates to CASSPNRERGISYNEKLFF.

The chain has TRBV5-1 and TRBJ1-1; maybe TRBD1 (6 bases). This CDR3 is 13 amino acids long. V dropped 4 bases and J dropped 2 bases, with 9 bases sitting between them. Germline assignment: CDR1 SGHRS and CDR2 YFSETQ. CDR3 residues: CASSMDSNTEAFF. The DNA of the CDR3 is TGCGCCAGCAGCATGGACAGTAACACTGAAGCTTTCTTT.

The table lists this clone with a few counts. V and J are TRBV25-1 and TRBJ2-7; D may be TRBD1 (6 bases). The V end was cut by 5 bases, the J end by 2 bases, with 19 bases between. Germline CDR1 is MGHDK and CDR2 is SYGVNS. The CDR3 extends over 16 amino acids. The CDR3 protein is CASSSLTGLPPYEQYF. As DNA, the CDR3 is TGTGCCAGCAGTTCCCTGACAGGCTTACCCCCCTACGAGCAGTACTTC.

The chain uses TRBV6-6 and TRBJ1-1, with D maybe TRBD1 (6 bases). CDR3 length: 14 residues. Germline values: CDR1 MNHNY, CDR2 SVGAGI (reference sequence). V was clipped by 0 bases and J by 3 bases, with 8 bases between them. Here the CDR3 reads CASSYSRGDTEAFF. DNA of the CDR3: TGTGCCAGCAGTTACTCGAGGGGGGACACTGAAGCTTTCTTT.

The genes are TRBV2 and TRBJ1-1; 9 positions agree with TRBD1. This CDR3 contains 13 residues. V lost 6 bases and J lost 4; bases outside the gene matches: 3. Germline V gene sequence: CDR1 SNHLY, CDR2 FYNNEI. The CDR3 region is CASREDRGTEAFF. The CDR3 DNA sequence: TGTGCCAGCAGGGAGGACAGGGGCACTGAAGCTTTCTTT.

The chain joins TRBV2 to TRBJ2-5; TRBD1 might be the D (6 bases). The CDR3 sequence is 11 residues long. V was shortened by 9 bases and J by 3 bases, with 8 bases between the two germline ends. Germline assignment: CDR1 SNHLY and CDR2 FYNNEI. Written as DNA, the CDR3 is TGTGCCAGTTCAGGGGAAGAGACCCAGTACTTC. This translates into CASSGEETQYF.

The V and J genes are TRBV6-5 and TRBJ1-6; D gene unclear. This CDR3 has 13 amino acids. The germline gives CDR1 MNHEY, CDR2 SVGAGI. Trimming shortened V by 7 bases and J by 8 bases, and 12 bases separated the two germline ends. CDR3 amino acids: CASTRGSDSPLHF. In DNA, the CDR3 is TGTGCCAGCACGCGTGGATCGGATTCACCCCTCCACTTT.

The sample holds a few counts of this clone. J is TRBJ2-1 and V is TRBV6-1, with D unclear. Per germline, CDR1 MNHNS and CDR2 SASEGT. The length of the CDR3 is 12 residues. Between the trimmed V and J ends, which lost 4 bases and 3 bases, there was a span of 4 bases. The CDR3 DNA is TGTGCCAGCAGTGGAGACTACAATGAGCAGTTCTTC. Residues: CASSGDYNEQFF.